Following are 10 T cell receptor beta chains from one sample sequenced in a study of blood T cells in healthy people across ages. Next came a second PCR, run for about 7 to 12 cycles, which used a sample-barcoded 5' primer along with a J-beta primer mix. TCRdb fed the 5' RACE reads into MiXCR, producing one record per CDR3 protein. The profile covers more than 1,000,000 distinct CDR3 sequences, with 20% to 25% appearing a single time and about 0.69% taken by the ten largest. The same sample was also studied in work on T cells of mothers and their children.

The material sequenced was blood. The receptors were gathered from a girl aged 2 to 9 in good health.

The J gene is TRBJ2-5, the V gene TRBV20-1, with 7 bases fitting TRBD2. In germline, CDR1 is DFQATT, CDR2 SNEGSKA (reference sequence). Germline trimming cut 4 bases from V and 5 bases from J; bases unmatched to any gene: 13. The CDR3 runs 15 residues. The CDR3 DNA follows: TGCAGTGCTAACAATCTGGCGGGGGAACGGGAGACCCAGTACTTC. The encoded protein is CSANNLAGERETQYF.

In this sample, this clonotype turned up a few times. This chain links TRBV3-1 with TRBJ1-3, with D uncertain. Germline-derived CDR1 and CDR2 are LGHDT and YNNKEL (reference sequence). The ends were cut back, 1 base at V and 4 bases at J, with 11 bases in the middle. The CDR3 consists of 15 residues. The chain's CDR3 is CASSQGRIKGNTIYF. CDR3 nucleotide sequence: TGTGCCAGCAGCCAAGGGAGGATTAAGGGAAACACCATATATTTT. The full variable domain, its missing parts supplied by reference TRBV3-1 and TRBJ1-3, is DTAVSQTPKYLVTQMGNDKSIKCEQNLGHDTMYWYKQDSKKFLKIMFSYNNKELIINETVPNRFSPKSPDKAHLNLHINSLELGDSAVYFCASSQGRIKGNTIYFGEGSWLTVV.

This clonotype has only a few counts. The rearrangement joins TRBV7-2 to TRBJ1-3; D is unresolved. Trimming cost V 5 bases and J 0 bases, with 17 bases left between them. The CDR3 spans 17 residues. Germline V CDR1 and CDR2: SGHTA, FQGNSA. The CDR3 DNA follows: TGTGCCAGCAGCACGACGGAGGATACCTTCTCTGGAAACACCATATATTTT. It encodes CASSTTEDTFSGNTIYF.

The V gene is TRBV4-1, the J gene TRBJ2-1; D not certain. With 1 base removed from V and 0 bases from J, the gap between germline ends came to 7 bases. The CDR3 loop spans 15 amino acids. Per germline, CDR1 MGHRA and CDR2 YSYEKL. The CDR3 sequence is CASSQVYPSYNEQFF. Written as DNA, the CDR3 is TGCGCCAGCAGCCAAGTCTATCCCTCCTACAATGAGCAGTTCTTC.

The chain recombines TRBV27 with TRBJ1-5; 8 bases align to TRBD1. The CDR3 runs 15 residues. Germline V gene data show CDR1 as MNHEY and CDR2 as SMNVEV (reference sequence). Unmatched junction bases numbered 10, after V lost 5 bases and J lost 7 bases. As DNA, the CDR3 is TGTGCCAGCAGTCCGGAAAGGACAGGGAGACAGCCCCAGCATTTT. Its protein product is CASSPERTGRQPQHF.

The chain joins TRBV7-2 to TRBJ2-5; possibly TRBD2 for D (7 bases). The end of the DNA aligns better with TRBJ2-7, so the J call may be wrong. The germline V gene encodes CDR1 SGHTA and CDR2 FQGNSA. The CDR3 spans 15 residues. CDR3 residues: CASSLTRGGSYEQYF. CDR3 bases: TGTGCCAGCAGCCTCACTAGGGGGGGCTCCTACGAGCAGTACTTC.

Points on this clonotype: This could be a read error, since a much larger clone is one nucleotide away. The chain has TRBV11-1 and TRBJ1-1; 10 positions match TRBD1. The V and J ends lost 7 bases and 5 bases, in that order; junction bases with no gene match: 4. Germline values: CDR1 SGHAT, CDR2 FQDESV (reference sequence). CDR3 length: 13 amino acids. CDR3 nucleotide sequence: TGTGCCAGCAACTCGGACAGGGGGACTGAAGCTTTCTTT. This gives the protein CASNSDRGTEAFF.

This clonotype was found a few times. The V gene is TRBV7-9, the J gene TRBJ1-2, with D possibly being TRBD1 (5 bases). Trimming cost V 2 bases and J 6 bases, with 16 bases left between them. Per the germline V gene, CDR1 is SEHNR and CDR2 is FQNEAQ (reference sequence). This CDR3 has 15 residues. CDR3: CASSLIPDSSDGYTF. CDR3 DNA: TGTGCCAGCAGCTTAATCCCCGACAGTTCCGATGGCTACACCTTC.

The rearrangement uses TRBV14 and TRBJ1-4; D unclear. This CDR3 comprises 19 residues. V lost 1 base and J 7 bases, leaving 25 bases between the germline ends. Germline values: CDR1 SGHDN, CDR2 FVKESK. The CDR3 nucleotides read TGTGCCAGCAGCCAAGGAGTAGGCGCCTCTTGGATGTCGGCTGAAAAACTGTTTTTT. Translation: CASSQGVGASWMSAEKLFF.

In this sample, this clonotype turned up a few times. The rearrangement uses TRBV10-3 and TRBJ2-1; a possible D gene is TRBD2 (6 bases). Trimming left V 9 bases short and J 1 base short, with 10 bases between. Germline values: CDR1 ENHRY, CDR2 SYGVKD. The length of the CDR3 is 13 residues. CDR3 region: CAIRLGSYNEQFF. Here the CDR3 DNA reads TGTGCCATAAGACTAGGTTCCTACAATGAGCAGTTCTTC.